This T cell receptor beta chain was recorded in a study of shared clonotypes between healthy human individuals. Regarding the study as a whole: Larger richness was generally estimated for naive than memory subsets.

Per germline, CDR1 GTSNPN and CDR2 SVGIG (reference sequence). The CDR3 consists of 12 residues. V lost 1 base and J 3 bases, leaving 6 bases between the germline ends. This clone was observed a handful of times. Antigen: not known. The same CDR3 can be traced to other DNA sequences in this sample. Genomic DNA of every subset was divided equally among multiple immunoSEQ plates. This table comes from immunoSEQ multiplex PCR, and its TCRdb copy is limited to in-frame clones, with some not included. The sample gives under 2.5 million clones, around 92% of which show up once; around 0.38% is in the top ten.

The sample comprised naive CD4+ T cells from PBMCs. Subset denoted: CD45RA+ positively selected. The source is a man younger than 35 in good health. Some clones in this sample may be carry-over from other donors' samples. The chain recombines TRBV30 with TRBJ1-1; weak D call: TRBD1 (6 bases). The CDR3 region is CAWSEGDTEAFF. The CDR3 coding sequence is TGTGCCTGGAGTGAGGGGGACACTGAAGCTTTCTTT.